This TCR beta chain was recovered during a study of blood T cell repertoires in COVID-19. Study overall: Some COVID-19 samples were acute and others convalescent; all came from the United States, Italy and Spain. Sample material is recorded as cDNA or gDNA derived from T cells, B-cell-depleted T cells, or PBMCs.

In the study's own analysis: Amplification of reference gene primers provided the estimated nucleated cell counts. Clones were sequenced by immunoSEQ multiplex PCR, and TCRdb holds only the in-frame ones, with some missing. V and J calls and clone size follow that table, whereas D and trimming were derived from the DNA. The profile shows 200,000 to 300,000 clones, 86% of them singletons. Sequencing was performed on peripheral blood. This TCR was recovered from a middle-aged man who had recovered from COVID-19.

The CDR3 nucleotides are TGTGCCAGCAGCCGCGCGGGGGGGTCCGCGAATGAGCAGTTCTTC. Translated, it gives CASSRAGGSANEQFF. The chain employs TRBV14 and TRBJ2-1, with 9 bases identical to TRBD2. Per germline, CDR1 SGHDN and CDR2 FVKESK. Trimming cost V 4 bases and J 7 bases; bases outside gene matches: 8. The length of the CDR3 is 15 residues.